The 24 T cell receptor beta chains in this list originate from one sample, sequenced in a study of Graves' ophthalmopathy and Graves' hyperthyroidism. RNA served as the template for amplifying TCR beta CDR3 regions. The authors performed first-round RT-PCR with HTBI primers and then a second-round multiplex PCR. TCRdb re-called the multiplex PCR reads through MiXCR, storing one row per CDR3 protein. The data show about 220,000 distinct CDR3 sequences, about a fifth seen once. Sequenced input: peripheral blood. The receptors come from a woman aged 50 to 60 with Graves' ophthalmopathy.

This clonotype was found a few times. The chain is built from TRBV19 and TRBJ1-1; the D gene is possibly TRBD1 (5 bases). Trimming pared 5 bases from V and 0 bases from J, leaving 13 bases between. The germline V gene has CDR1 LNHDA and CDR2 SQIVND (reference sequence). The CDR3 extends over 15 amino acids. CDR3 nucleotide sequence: TGTGCCAGTAGTCTTGGGGCGGGCGTGAACACTGAAGCTTTCTTT. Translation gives CASSLGAGVNTEAFF.

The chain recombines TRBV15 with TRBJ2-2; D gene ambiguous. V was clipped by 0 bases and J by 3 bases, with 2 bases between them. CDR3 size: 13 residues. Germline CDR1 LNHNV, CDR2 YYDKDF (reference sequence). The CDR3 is CATSRDYTGELFF. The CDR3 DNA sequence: TGTGCCACCAGCAGAGATTACACCGGGGAGCTGTTTTTT. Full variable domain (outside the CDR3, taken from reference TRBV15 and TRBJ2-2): DAMVIQNPRYQVTQFGKPVTLSCSQTLNHNVMYWYQQKSSQAPKLLFHYYDKDFNNEADTPDNFQSRRPNTSFCFLDIRSPGLGDTAMYLCATSRDYTGELFFGEGSRLTVL.

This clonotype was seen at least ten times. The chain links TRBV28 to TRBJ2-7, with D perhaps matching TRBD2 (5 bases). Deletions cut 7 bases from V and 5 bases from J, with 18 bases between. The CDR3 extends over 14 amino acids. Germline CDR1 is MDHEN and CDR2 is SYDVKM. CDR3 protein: CASTPPRGVHEQYF. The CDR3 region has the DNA TGTGCCAGCACCCCCCCTCGGGGAGTTCACGAGCAGTACTTC. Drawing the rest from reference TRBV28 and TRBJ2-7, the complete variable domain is DVKVTQSSRYLVKRTGEKVFLECVQDMDHENMFWYRQDPGLGLRLIYFSYDVKMKEKGDIPEGYSVSREKKERFSLILESASTNQTSMYLCASTPPRGVHEQYFGPGTRLTVT.

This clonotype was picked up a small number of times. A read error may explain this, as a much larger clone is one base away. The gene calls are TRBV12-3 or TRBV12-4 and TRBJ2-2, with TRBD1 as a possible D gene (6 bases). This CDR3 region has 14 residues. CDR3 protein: CASSRTENTGELVF. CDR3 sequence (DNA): TGTGCCAGCAGCAGGACAGAGAACACCGGGGAGCTGGTTTTT.

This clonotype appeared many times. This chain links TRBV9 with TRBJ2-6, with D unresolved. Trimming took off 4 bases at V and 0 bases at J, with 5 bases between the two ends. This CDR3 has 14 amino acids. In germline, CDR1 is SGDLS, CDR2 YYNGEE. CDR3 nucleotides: TGTGCCAGCAGCCCCCTCTCTGGGGCCAACGTCCTGACTTTC. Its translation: CASSPLSGANVLTF.

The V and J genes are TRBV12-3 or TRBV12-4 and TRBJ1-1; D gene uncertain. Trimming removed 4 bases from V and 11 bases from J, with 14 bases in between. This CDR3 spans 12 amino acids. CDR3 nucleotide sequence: TGTGCCAGCAGTTCCTTCGGCGGAAGGGCTTTCTTT. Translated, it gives CASSSFGGRAFF.

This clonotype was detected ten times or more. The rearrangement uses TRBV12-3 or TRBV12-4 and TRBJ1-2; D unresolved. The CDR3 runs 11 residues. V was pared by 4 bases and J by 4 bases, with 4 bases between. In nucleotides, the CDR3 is TGTGCCAGCAGTTCTACCTATGGCTACACCTTC. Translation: CASSSTYGYTF.

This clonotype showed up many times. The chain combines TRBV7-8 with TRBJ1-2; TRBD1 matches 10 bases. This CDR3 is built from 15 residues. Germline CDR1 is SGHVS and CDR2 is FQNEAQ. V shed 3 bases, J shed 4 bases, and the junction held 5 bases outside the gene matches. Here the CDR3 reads CASSFGTGDFYGYTF. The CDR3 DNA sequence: TGTGCCAGCAGCTTCGGGACAGGGGACTTCTATGGCTACACCTTC.

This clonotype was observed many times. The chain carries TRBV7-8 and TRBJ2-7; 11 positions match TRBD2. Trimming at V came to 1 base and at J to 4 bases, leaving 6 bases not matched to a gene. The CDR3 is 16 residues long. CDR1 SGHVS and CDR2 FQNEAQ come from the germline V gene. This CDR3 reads CASSLGPSGRMYEQYF. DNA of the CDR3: TGTGCCAGCAGCTTAGGTCCTAGCGGGAGGATGTACGAGCAGTACTTC.

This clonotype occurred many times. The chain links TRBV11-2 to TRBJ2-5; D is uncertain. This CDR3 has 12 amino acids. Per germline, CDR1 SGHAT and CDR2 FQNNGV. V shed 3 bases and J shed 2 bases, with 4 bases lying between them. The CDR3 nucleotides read TGTGCCAGCAGCTTCCAACAAGAGACCCAGTACTTC. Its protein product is CASSFQQETQYF.

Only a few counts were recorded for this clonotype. CDR3 nucleotide sequence: TGTGCCACCAGCGACAAGGAGAACACTGAAGCTTTCTTT. Protein sequence: CATSDKENTEAFF. The chain has TRBV15 and TRBJ1-1; no clear D. This CDR3 region has 13 residues. V shed 5 bases and J shed 1 base, with 8 bases lying between them. CDR1 and CDR2 (germline): LNHNV, YYDKDF (reference sequence).

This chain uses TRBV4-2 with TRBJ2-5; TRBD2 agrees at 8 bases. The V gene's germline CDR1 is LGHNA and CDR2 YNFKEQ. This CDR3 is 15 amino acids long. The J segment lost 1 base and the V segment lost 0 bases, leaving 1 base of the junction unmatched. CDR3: CASSQDTSGQETQYF. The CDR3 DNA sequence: TGTGCCAGCAGCCAAGATACTAGCGGCCAAGAGACCCAGTACTTC.

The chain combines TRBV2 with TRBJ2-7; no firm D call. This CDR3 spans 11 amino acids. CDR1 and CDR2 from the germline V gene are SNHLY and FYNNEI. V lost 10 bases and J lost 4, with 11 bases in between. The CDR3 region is CAIIRAYEQYF. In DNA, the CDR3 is TGTGCCATCATCCGTGCGTACGAGCAGTACTTC.

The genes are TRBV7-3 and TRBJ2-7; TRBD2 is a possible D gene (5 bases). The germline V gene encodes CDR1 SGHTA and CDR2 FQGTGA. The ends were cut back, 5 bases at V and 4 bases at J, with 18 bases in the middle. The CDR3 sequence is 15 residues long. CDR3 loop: CASSPGSQGGYEQYF. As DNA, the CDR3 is TGTGCCAGCAGCCCGGGGAGCCAAGGTGGATACGAGCAGTACTTC.

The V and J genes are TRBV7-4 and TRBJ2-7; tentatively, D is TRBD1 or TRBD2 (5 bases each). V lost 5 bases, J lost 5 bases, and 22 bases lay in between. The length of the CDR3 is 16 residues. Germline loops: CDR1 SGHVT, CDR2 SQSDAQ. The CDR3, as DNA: TGTGCCAGCAGCCGACGGGAATTTGCAGGGTCCCACGAGCAGTACTTC. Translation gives CASSRREFAGSHEQYF.

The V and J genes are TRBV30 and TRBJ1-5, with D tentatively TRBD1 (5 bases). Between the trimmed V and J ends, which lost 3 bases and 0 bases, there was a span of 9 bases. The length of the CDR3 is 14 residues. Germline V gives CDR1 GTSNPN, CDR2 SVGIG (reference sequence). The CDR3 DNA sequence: TGTGCCTGGAGCATAGGACATAGCAATCAGCCCCAGCATTTT. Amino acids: CAWSIGHSNQPQHF.

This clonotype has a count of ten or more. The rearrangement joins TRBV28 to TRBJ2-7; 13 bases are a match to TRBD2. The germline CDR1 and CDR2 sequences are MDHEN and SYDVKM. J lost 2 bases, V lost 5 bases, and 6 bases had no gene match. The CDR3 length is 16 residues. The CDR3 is CASSPLLAGGAYEQYF. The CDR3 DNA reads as TGTGCCAGCAGTCCCTTACTAGCGGGAGGGGCCTACGAGCAGTACTTC.

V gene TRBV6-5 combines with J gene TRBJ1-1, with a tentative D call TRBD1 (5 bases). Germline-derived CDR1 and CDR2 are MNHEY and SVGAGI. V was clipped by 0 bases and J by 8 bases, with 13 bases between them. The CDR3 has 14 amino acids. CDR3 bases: TGTGCCAGCAGTTACTCAAAGGGGTCCTTGGAAGCTTTCTTT. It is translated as CASSYSKGSLEAFF.

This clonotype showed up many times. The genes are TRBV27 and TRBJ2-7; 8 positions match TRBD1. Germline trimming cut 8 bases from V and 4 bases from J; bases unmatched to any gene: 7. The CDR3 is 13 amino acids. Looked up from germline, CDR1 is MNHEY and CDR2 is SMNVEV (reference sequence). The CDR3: CASGTGDGYEQYF. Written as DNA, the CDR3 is TGTGCCAGCGGGACAGGTGATGGGTACGAGCAGTACTTC.

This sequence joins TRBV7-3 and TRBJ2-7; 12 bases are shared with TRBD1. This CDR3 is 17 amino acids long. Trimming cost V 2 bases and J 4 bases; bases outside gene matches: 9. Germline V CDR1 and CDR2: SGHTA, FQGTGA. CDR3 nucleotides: TGTGCCAGCAGCTTAGGAGGTGGGGACAGGGGGCCGTACGAGCAGTACTTC. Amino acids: CASSLGGGDRGPYEQYF. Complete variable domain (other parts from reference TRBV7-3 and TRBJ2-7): GAGVSQTPSNKVTEKGKYVELRCDPISGHTALYWYRQSLGQGPEFLIYFQGTGAADDSGLPNDRFFAVRPEGSVSTLKIQRTERGDSAVYLCASSLGGGDRGPYEQYFGPGTRLTVT.

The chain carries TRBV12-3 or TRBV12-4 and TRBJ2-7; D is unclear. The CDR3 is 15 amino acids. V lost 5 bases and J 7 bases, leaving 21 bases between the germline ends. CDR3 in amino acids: CASSNTLTVVGEQYF. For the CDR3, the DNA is TGTGCCAGCAGTAACACCCTTACCGTAGTGGGAGAGCAGTACTTC.

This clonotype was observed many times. CDR3 coding DNA: TGTGCCACCAGCACACAGACGGGGAACTATGGCTACACCTTC. Translating it yields CATSTQTGNYGYTF. The chain joins TRBV15 to TRBJ1-2; D not resolved. Between the trimmed V and J ends, which lost 4 bases and 2 bases, there was a span of 11 bases. Per germline, CDR1 LNHNV and CDR2 YYDKDF (reference sequence). This CDR3 comprises 14 residues.

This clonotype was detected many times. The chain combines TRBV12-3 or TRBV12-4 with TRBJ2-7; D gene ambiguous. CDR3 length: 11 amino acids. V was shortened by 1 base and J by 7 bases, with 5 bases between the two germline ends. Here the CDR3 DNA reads TGTGCCAGCAGTTTAGTGGGTGAGCAGTACTTC. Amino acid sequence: CASSLVGEQYF.

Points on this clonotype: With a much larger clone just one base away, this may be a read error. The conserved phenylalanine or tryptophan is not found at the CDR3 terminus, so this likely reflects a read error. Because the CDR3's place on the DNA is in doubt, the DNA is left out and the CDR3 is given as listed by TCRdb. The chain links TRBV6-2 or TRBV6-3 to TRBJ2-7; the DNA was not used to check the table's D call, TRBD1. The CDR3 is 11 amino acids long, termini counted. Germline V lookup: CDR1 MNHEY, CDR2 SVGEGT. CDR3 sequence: CASTAGVQVFL.